This entry lists 2 T cell receptor beta chains sequenced from one sample in a study of glioma-infiltrating T cells after dendritic cell vaccination. Profiling relied on immunoSEQ multiplex PCR, and the TCRdb table lists in-frame clones only, not all of them. The data show 99,000 or so clones, around 91% seen once. Indicated time point: after dendritic cell vaccination, including at tumor progression/relapse. Sequences were derived from blood, sampled after dendritic cell vaccination. All receptors come from a human donor with glioblastoma.

The chain uses TRBV9 and TRBJ2-1, with 9 bases that match TRBD1. From germline, CDR1 is SGDLS and CDR2 YYNGEE. This CDR3 has 16 residues. Unmatched junction bases numbered 8, after V lost 0 bases and J lost 7 bases. DNA for the CDR3: TGTGCCAGCAGCGTAGCTGCGGGACAGGGTGGGAATGAGCAGTTCTTC. This sequence encodes CASSVAAGQGGNEQFF.

The V call is TRBV6-5, the J call TRBJ1-5; possibly TRBD1 for D (5 bases). Trimming removed 8 bases from V and 4 bases from J, with 12 bases in between. Germline CDR1 reads MNHEY; CDR2 reads SVGAGI. This CDR3 contains 13 residues. The CDR3 sequence is CASGAGRNQPQHF. The CDR3 region has the DNA TGTGCCAGCGGGGCCGGAAGAAATCAGCCCCAGCATTTT.